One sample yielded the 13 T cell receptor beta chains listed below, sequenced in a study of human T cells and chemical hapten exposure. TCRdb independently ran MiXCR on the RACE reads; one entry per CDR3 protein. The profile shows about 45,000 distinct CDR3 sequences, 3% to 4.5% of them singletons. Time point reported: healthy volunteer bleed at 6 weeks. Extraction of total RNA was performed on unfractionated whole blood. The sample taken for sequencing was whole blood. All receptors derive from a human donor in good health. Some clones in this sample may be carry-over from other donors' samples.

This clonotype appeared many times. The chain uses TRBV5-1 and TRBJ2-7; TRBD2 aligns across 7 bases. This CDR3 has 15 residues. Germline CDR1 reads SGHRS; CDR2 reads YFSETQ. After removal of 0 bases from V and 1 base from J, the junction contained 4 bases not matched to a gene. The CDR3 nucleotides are TGCGCCAGCAGCTTGGATACGGGGGGTTCCTACGAGCAGTACTTC. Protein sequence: CASSLDTGGSYEQYF.

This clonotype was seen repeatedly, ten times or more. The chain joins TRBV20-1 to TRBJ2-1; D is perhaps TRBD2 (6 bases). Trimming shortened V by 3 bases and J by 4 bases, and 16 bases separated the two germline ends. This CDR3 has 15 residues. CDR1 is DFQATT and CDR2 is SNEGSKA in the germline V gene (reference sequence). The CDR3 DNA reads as TGCAGTGCTAGCCCGGAGGGAATGGGTTACAATGAGCAGTTCTTC. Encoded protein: CSASPEGMGYNEQFF.

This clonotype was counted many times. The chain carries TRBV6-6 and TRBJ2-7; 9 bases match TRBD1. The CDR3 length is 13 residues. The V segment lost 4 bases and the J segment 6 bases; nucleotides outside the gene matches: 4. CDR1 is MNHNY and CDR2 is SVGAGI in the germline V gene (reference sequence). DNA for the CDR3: TGTGCCAGCAGTTTCCTGGACAGGGGCGAGCAGTACTTC. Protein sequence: CASSFLDRGEQYF.

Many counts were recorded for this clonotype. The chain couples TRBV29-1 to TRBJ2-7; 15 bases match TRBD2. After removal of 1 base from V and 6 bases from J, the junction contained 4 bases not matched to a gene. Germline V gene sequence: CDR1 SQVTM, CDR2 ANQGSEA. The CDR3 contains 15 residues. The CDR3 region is CSVEGGGLAGGEQYF. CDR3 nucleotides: TGCAGCGTTGAAGGAGGGGGACTAGCGGGAGGCGAGCAGTACTTC.

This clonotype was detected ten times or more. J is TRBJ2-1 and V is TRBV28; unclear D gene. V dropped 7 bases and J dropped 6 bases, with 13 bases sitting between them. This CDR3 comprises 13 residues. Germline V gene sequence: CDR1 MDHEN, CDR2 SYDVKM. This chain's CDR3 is CASTQTTPNEQFF. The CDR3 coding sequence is TGTGCCAGCACCCAAACGACCCCCAATGAGCAGTTCTTC.

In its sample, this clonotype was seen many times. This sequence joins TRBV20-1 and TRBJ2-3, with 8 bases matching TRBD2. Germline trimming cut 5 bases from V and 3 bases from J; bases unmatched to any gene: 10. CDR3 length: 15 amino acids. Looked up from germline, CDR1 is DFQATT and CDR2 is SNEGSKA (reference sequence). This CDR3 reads CSAPLASGRTDTQYF. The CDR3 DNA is TGCAGTGCTCCCCTTGCTAGCGGGCGGACAGATACGCAGTATTTT.

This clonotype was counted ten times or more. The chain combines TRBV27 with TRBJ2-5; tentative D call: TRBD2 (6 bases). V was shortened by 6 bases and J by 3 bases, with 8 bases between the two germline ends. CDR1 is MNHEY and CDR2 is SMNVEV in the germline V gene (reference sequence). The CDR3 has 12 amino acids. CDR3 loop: CASSGREETQYF. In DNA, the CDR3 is TGTGCCAGCAGCGGGAGAGAAGAGACCCAGTACTTC.

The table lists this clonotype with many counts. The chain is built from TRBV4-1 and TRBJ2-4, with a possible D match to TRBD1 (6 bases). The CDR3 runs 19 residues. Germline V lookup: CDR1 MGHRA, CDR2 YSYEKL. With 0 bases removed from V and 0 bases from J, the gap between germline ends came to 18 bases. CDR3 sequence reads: CASSQDFPHRALAKNIQYF. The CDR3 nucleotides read TGCGCCAGCAGCCAAGATTTTCCGCACAGGGCCCTAGCCAAAAACATTCAGTACTTC.

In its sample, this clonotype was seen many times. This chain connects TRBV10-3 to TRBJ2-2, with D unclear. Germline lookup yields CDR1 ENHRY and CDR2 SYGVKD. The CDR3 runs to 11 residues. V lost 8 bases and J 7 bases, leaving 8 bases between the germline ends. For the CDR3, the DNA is TGTGCCATCGGACGAAGCGGGGAGCTGTTTTTT. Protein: CAIGRSGELFF.

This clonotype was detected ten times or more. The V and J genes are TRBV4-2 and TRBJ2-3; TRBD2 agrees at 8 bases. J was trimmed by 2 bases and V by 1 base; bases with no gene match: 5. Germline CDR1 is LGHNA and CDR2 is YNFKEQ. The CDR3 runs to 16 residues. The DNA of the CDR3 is TGTGCCAGCAGCCAAGTTGGGACTAGTAACACAGATACGCAGTATTTT. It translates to CASSQVGTSNTDTQYF.

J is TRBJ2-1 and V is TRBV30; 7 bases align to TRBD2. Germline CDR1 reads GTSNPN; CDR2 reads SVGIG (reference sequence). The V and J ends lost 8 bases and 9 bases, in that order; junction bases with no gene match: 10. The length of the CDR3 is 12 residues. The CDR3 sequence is CAVAGVFVEQFF. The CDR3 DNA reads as TGTGCCGTGGCGGGAGTCTTCGTTGAGCAGTTCTTC. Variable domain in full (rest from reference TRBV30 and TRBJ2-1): SQTIHQWPATLVQPVGSPLSLECTVEGTSNPNLYWYRQAAGRGLQLLFYSVGIGQISSEVPQNLSASRPQDRQFILSSKKLLLSDSGFYLCAVAGVFVEQFFGPGTRLTVL.

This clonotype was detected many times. DNA of the CDR3: TGCTGCATCCCTCCCCGGAACAGGGGTGCGGATGGCTACACCTTC. This gives the protein CCIPPRNRGADGYTF. This chain joins TRBV29-1 and TRBJ1-2; 7 bases match TRBD1. The V gene's germline CDR1 is SQVTM and CDR2 ANQGSEA. The CDR3 has 15 amino acids.

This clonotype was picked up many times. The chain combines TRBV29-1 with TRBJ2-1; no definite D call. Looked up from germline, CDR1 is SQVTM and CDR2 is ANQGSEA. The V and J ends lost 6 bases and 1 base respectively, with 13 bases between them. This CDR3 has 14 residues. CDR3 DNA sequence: TGCAGCGTGCCCCTGACCGATTCCTACAATGAGCAGTTCTTC. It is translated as CSVPLTDSYNEQFF.